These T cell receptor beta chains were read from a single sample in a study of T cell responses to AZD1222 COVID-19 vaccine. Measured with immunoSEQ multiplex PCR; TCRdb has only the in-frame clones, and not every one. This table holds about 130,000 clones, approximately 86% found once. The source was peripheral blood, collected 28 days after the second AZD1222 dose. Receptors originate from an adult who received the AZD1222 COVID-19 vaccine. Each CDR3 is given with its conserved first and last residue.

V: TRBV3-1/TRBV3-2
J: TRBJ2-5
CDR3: CASSSGLAEETQYF

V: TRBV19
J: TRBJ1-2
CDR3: CASSNMWAGRKDYTF

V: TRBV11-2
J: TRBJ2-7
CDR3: CASSLQTAYEQYF

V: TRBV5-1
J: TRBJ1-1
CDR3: CASRVVMNTEAFF

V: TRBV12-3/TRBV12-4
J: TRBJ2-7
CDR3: CASTRDGYEQYF

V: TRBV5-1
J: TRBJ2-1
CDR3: CASSFVGAYNEQFF

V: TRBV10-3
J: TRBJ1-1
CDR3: CAISHAGGTGTEAFF

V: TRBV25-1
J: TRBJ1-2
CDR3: CAKQPGLLSF

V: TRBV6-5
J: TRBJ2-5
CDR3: CASSPSGGETQYF

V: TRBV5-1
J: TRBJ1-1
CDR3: CASSLKPTGGFSEAFF

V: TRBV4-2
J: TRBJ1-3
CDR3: CASSYFPGGTSSGNTIYF